Below, 29 T cell receptor beta chains from the same sample are listed, as sequenced in a study of cytomegalovirus exposure and HLA in healthy donors. Primers included in the PCR were 60 Vbeta and 13 Jbeta primers. Sequenced by immunoSEQ multiplex PCR; TCRdb stores in-frame clones only, minus some. Of more than 90,000 clones in the sample, about 75% were seen once. The specimen was PBMCs. Receptors were obtained from a man in his forties or fifties in good health and CMV-seropositive.

The J gene is TRBJ2-5, the V gene TRBV10-3, with D possibly matching TRBD1 (5 bases). Germline CDR1 ENHRY, CDR2 SYGVKD. CDR3 size: 16 residues. V was pared by 0 bases and J by 1 base, with 12 bases between. Here the CDR3 reads CAISESKGPRQETQYF. The CDR3 DNA sequence: TGTGCCATCAGTGAGTCAAAGGGGCCCCGCCAAGAGACCCAGTACTTC.

The chain has TRBV5-5 and TRBJ2-6; 11 nucleotides align to TRBD1. This CDR3 comprises 17 residues. CDR1 is SGHKS and CDR2 is YYEKEE in the germline V gene (reference sequence). The V gene end was trimmed by 2 bases and the J gene end by 2 bases; junction bases not matched to a gene: 3. The CDR3 DNA reads TGTGCCAGCAGCTTAGGACAGGGGGCGCCTGGGGCCAACGTCCTGACTTTC. It encodes CASSLGQGAPGANVLTF.

This clone has just one count. J is TRBJ2-6 and V is TRBV29-1; 8 nucleotides align to TRBD1. In germline, CDR1 is SQVTM, CDR2 ANQGSEA. The trim removed 5 bases at V and 1 base at J, leaving 1 base unmatched. This CDR3 is built from 14 residues. CDR3 nucleotides: TGCAGCGTTTGGGACAGGTCTGGGGCCAACGTCCTGACTTTC. This gives the protein CSVWDRSGANVLTF.

This clone was recorded once. The CDR3: CSVAVSSGGPTDTQYF. In nucleotides, the CDR3 is TGCAGCGTTGCGGTCTCGAGCGGGGGGCCCACAGATACGCAGTATTTT. The J gene is TRBJ2-3, the V gene TRBV29-1; 9 bases fit TRBD2. The CDR3 loop spans 16 amino acids. Per germline, CDR1 SQVTM and CDR2 ANQGSEA. V lost 4 bases and J lost 2; bases outside the gene matches: 10.

The chain uses TRBV7-4 and TRBJ1-5; D ambiguous. Germline V gives CDR1 SGHVT, CDR2 SQSDAQ. The V and J ends lost 3 bases and 3 bases respectively, with 12 bases between them. CDR3 size: 15 residues. The DNA for the CDR3 is TGTGCCAGCAGCTTTACTATATCGGACAATCAGCCCCAGCATTTT. This codes for CASSFTISDNQPQHF.

This clone was recorded only once. This chain links TRBV7-9 with TRBJ2-2, with D unresolved. V was clipped by 8 bases and J by 3 bases, with 4 bases between them. Germline CDR1 and CDR2: SEHNR and FQNEAQ (reference sequence). There are 11 residues in the CDR3. The CDR3 loop is CASGHTGELFF. DNA of the CDR3: TGTGCCAGCGGGCACACCGGGGAGCTGTTTTTT.

V usage is TRBV6-1 and J usage is TRBJ1-1; a possible D gene is TRBD1 (5 bases). Between the trimmed V and J ends, which lost 6 bases and 1 base, there was a span of 12 bases. The CDR3 is made up of 14 amino acids. Germline CDR1 reads MNHNS; CDR2 reads SASEGT. In nucleotides, the CDR3 is TGTGCCAGCAGGGTCCAGGGATGGAACACTGAAGCTTTCTTT. Translation gives CASRVQGWNTEAFF.

The chain uses TRBV11-2 and TRBJ2-3; tentatively, D is TRBD2 (7 bases). The CDR3 extends over 16 amino acids. Germline-derived CDR1 and CDR2 are SGHAT and FQNNGV. V shed 2 bases and J shed 5 bases, with 17 bases lying between them. The CDR3 DNA follows: TGTGCCAGCAGCTTACCGGCTGCGGGGGCGGGAGATACGCAGTATTTT. It translates to CASSLPAAGAGDTQYF.

The chain employs TRBV5-1 and TRBJ2-7; 13 bases match TRBD2. The CDR3 totals 15 residues. Per germline, CDR1 SGHRS and CDR2 YFSETQ. Unmatched junction bases numbered 1, after V lost 2 bases and J lost 2 bases. CDR3 nucleotide sequence: TGCGCCAGCAGCTTTACTAGCGGGGGGGCCTACGAGCAGTACTTC. It is translated as CASSFTSGGAYEQYF.

The chain combines TRBV4-1 with TRBJ2-2; TRBD2 matches 8 bases. Germline loops: CDR1 MGHRA, CDR2 YSYEKL. This CDR3 has 17 residues. Trimming took 0 bases from V and 2 from J; bases not matched to a gene: 5. CDR3 residues: CASSQDPGRGNTGELFF. CDR3 sequence (DNA): TGCGCCAGCAGCCAAGATCCCGGGAGGGGCAACACCGGGGAGCTGTTTTTT.

The V gene is TRBV11-2, the J gene TRBJ2-2; TRBD1 aligns across 7 bases. After removal of 1 base from V and 3 bases from J, the junction contained 5 bases not matched to a gene. This CDR3 region has 16 residues. Germline V gene sequence: CDR1 SGHAT, CDR2 FQNNGV. CDR3 coding DNA: TGTGCCAGCAGCTTAGCCTGGACAGGCGACACCGGGGAGCTGTTTTTT. Translating gives CASSLAWTGDTGELFF.

This chain joins TRBV9 and TRBJ1-2; maybe TRBD1 (5 bases). Germline-derived CDR1 and CDR2 are SGDLS and YYNGEE. V lost 3 bases and J lost 4, with 13 bases in between. The CDR3 is 14 residues long. The CDR3 coding sequence is TGTGCCAGCAGCGGAGGCGGGGCTGGCTATGGCTACACCTTC. Residues: CASSGGGAGYGYTF.

This clone was observed a handful of times. This rearrangement joins TRBV7-9 to TRBJ2-7; the match to TRBD1 covers 7 bases. Trimming cost V 4 bases and J 3 bases; bases outside gene matches: 3. Looked up from germline, CDR1 is SEHNR and CDR2 is FQNEAQ (reference sequence). This CDR3 contains 13 residues. CDR3 residues: CASSSGQDYEQYF. The CDR3 bases are TGTGCCAGCAGCTCAGGACAGGACTACGAGCAGTACTTC.

This clone was counted only a few times. V gene TRBV5-6 combines with J gene TRBJ1-4; D is unresolved. Looked up from germline, CDR1 is SGHDT and CDR2 is YYEEEE. The CDR3 loop spans 13 amino acids. Between the trimmed V and J ends, which lost 4 bases and 4 bases, there was a span of 8 bases. CDR3 sequence: CASSLGLNEKLFF. The CDR3 coding sequence is TGTGCCAGCAGCCTGGGTCTTAATGAAAAACTGTTTTTT.

The chain employs TRBV9 and TRBJ2-2; 11 nucleotides match TRBD2. The CDR3 runs 17 residues. Germline lookup yields CDR1 SGDLS and CDR2 YYNGEE. The ends lost 5 bases at V and 4 bases at J; junction bases unmatched: 10. In nucleotides, the CDR3 is TGTGCCAGCAGTCTAGCGGGGGGACTCCGGGGCACCGGGGAGCTGTTTTTT. Amino acid sequence: CASSLAGGLRGTGELFF. Complete variable domain (other parts from reference TRBV9 and TRBJ2-2): DSGVTQTPKHLITATGQRVTLRCSPRSGDLSVYWYQQSLDQGLQFLIQYYNGEERAKGNILERFSAQQFPDLHSELNLSSLELGDSALYFCASSLAGGLRGTGELFFGEGSRLTVL.

The chain couples TRBV13 to TRBJ2-3; the D gene is possibly TRBD2 (5 bases). Trimming took 2 bases from V and 1 from J, leaving 16 bases between them. This CDR3 has 17 amino acids. Germline assignment: CDR1 PRHDT and CDR2 FYEKMQ (reference sequence). This CDR3 is CASSLLTGLRGTDTQYF. DNA of the CDR3: TGTGCCAGCAGCTTATTAACGGGATTACGGGGCACAGATACGCAGTATTTT.

This chain connects TRBV19 to TRBJ2-6; 9 bases fit TRBD1. Germline values: CDR1 LNHDA, CDR2 SQIVND (reference sequence). V was clipped by 5 bases and J by 1 base; unmatched bases: 3. The CDR3 runs 16 residues. Here the CDR3 DNA reads TGTGCCAGTAGTCAGACAGGGGGTTCTGGGGCCAACGTCCTGACTTTC. It specifies CASSQTGGSGANVLTF.

This clone was detected only once. A read error may produce the germline difference seen at one junction end. Other DNA sequences within the sample encode an identical CDR3. V and J are TRBV5-6 and TRBJ2-7; TRBD1 is a possible D gene (5 bases). This CDR3 spans 14 amino acids. CDR1 SGHDT and CDR2 YYEEEE come from the germline V gene. For the CDR3, the DNA is TGTGCTAGCAGCACTCAACAGGATTCCTACGAGCAGTACTTC. Its protein product is CASSTQQDSYEQYF.

This clone was seen a single time. The genes are TRBV23-1 and TRBJ1-2, with 7 bases aligning to TRBD1. TRBV23-1 carries the ORF label, with uncertain function. The CDR3 is made up of 15 amino acids. With V trimmed by 4 bases and J by 3 bases, 8 bases remained unmatched. CDR3 amino acids: CASSPDREADYGYTF. CDR3 sequence (DNA): TGCGCCAGCAGTCCCGACAGGGAGGCCGACTATGGCTACACCTTC.

In its sample, this clone was seen once. The rearrangement links TRBV4-1 to TRBJ2-2; a weak D match, TRBD1 (6 bases). This CDR3 is built from 15 residues. Looked up from germline, CDR1 is MGHRA and CDR2 is YSYEKL. The V end lost 0 bases, the J end lost 7 bases, and 12 bases lay between the germline ends. This chain's CDR3 is CASSQDSGASGELFF. CDR3 nucleotide sequence: TGCGCCAGCAGCCAAGATTCAGGGGCGAGCGGGGAGCTGTTTTTT.

This sequence joins TRBV10-1 and TRBJ2-5, with 10 bases fitting TRBD1. The DNA end lines up better with TRBJ2-7; the J call may be wrong. CDR1 and CDR2 (germline): WNHNN, SYGVQD (reference sequence). This CDR3 comprises 15 residues. CDR3 sequence: CASSSPGQGTHEQYF. In nucleotides, the CDR3 is TGCGCCAGCAGTTCTCCGGGACAGGGGACACACGAGCAGTACTTC.

The count of this clone is one. At one end, the junction sequence differs from germline, possibly due to a read error. This sequence joins TRBV7-9 and TRBJ2-1, with a weak D call TRBD2 (5 bases). The CDR3 runs to 14 residues. In germline, CDR1 is SEHNR, CDR2 FQNEAQ (reference sequence). The CDR3 region has the DNA TGTTCCAGCAGCTTTAGCGTTTCCTACAATGAGCAGTTCTTC. Its protein product is CSSSFSVSYNEQFF.

The chain joins TRBV7-9 to TRBJ1-5; D is possibly TRBD1 (6 bases). This CDR3 has 16 residues. CDR1 and CDR2 (germline): SEHNR, FQNEAQ (reference sequence). V dropped 5 bases and J dropped 3 bases, with 17 bases sitting between them. CDR3: CASSPGQTGYNQPQHF. CDR3 nucleotide sequence: TGTGCCAGCAGCCCGGGTCAAACAGGGTACAATCAGCCCCAGCATTTT.

This clone was found once. The chain combines TRBV5-1 with TRBJ1-4; 8 bases line up with TRBD1. After removal of 4 bases from V and 11 bases from J, the junction contained 19 bases not matched to a gene. Germline V CDR1 and CDR2: SGHRS, YFSETQ. CDR3 length: 17 amino acids. The CDR3 DNA reads TGCGCCAGCAGCCGGGGACAGGCGGACCACCGAGGTTTGAAACTGTTTTTT. Amino acid sequence: CASSRGQADHRGLKLFF.

The rearrangement links TRBV11-2 to TRBJ2-1; 11 bases align to TRBD1. CDR1 SGHAT and CDR2 FQNNGV come from the germline V gene. The CDR3 length is 16 residues. V was pared by 1 base and J by 3 bases, with 2 bases of the junction left unmatched. This CDR3 reads CASSLGGTGGYNEQFF. CDR3 nucleotide sequence: TGTGCCAGCAGCTTAGGGGGGACAGGGGGCTACAATGAGCAGTTCTTC.

V and J are TRBV7-6 and TRBJ2-1, with TRBD2 identical over 13 bases. Per the germline V gene, CDR1 is SGHVS and CDR2 is FNYEAQ. This CDR3 has 16 amino acids. The J segment lost 10 bases and the V segment lost 1 base, leaving 7 bases of the junction unmatched. CDR3 DNA: TGTGCCAGCAGCTTAGAATCGCGGGGACTAGCGGGAGAGCAGTTCTTC. This sequence encodes CASSLESRGLAGEQFF. Complete variable domain (other parts from reference TRBV7-6 and TRBJ2-1): GAGVSQSPRYKVTKRGQDVALRCDPISGHVSLYWYRQALGQGPEFLTYFNYEAQQDKSGLPNDRFSAERPEGSISTLTIQRTEQRDSAMYRCASSLESRGLAGEQFFGPGTRLTVL.

The chain links TRBV7-2 to TRBJ2-1; 7 bases are shared with TRBD1. Germline V gene sequence: CDR1 SGHTA, CDR2 FQGNSA. The CDR3 extends over 16 amino acids. V gave up 5 bases and J gave up 2 bases; unmatched junction bases: 9. This CDR3 is CASSPPGQVAYNEQFF. The DNA for the CDR3 is TGTGCCAGCAGCCCCCCCGGACAGGTCGCCTACAATGAGCAGTTCTTC.

The chain is built from TRBV5-6 and TRBJ2-3; D may be TRBD1 (6 bases). Trimming stripped 1 base from V and 5 bases from J, with 14 bases between. The CDR3 has 15 residues. Germline V CDR1 and CDR2: SGHDT, YYEEEE. This chain's CDR3 is CASSLMGARIDTQYF. CDR3 nucleotide sequence: TGTGCCAGCAGCTTGATGGGGGCGCGGATAGATACGCAGTATTTT.

V usage is TRBV5-1 and J usage is TRBJ2-3; a weak D match, TRBD2 (6 bases). The CDR3 runs 16 residues. CDR1 and CDR2 (germline): SGHRS, YFSETQ. The germline V and J ends were trimmed by 0 bases and 4 bases, with 15 bases remaining between them. The CDR3 DNA reads TGCGCCAGCAGCTTGGGGGGGTCGGGAGTGGCAGATACGCAGTATTTT. It encodes CASSLGGSGVADTQYF.